Shown below are 19 T cell receptor beta chains from a single sample sequenced in a study of cytomegalovirus exposure and HLA in healthy donors. Data came from immunoSEQ multiplex PCR; TCRdb stores just in-frame clones and leaves some out. The sample contains 200,000 to 250,000 clones, approximately 87% of which appear only once. The sequencing sample was made of PBMCs. These receptor sequences come from a woman between 18 and 29 years old in good health and CMV-seronegative.

The rearrangement links TRBV30 to TRBJ1-3; D remains ambiguous. The CDR3 covers 13 residues. The V end was cut by 4 bases, the J end by 0 bases, with 7 bases between. Germline V gene data show CDR1 as GTSNPN and CDR2 as SVGIG (reference sequence). CDR3: CAWNVGSGNTIYF. CDR3 bases: TGTGCCTGGAATGTGGGCTCTGGAAACACCATATATTTT.

In the case of this clone: At one end, the junction sequence differs from germline, possibly due to a read error. The rearrangement uses TRBV29-1 and TRBJ2-2; D not certain. Germline loops: CDR1 SQVTM, CDR2 ANQGSEA. This CDR3 comprises 12 residues. In DNA, the CDR3 is TGCAGCGTTCAAGACATGTCCGGGGAGCTGTTTTTT. Its protein is CSVQDMSGELFF.

The chain uses TRBV18 and TRBJ2-1; 7 bases are a match to TRBD1. CDR1 and CDR2 (germline): KGHSH, LQKENI. The CDR3 contains 15 residues. With V trimmed by 3 bases and J by 9 bases, 11 bases remained unmatched. DNA for the CDR3: TGTGCCAGCTCACCCACGACAGGGATGAACGGTGAGCAGTTCTTC. Encoded protein: CASSPTTGMNGEQFF.

This clone has only a few counts. V gene TRBV19 combines with J gene TRBJ1-5; 8 bases are a match to TRBD1. V shed 6 bases, J shed 6 bases, and the junction held 7 bases outside the gene matches. The V gene's germline CDR1 is LNHDA and CDR2 SQIVND (reference sequence). The CDR3 covers 14 residues. This CDR3 reads CASRSGTGSQPQHF. The CDR3 DNA is TGTGCCAGTAGGAGCGGGACAGGTAGTCAGCCCCAGCATTTT.

The chain uses TRBV19 and TRBJ2-1; 9 positions match TRBD2. Germline-derived CDR1 and CDR2 are LNHDA and SQIVND (reference sequence). The CDR3 contains 16 residues. Germline trimming cut 7 bases from V and 7 bases from J; bases unmatched to any gene: 14. The CDR3 reads CASTQRGEVFENEQFF. The CDR3 DNA reads TGTGCCAGTACCCAGCGGGGGGAGGTATTTGAAAATGAGCAGTTCTTC.

The sample holds a few counts of this clone. The chain employs TRBV5-1 and TRBJ1-2; a weak D match, TRBD1 (6 bases). The V gene lost 0 bases and the J gene lost 5 bases, with 14 bases spanning the gap. The CDR3 spans 15 residues. Germline CDR1 SGHRS, CDR2 YFSETQ. The chain's CDR3 is CASSLGQGFMYGYTF. The DNA of the CDR3 is TGCGCCAGCAGCTTGGGTCAGGGGTTTATGTATGGCTACACCTTC.

The V and J genes are TRBV6-5 and TRBJ2-1; TRBD2 aligns across 7 bases. V shed 2 bases and J 9 bases; nucleotides not matched to a gene: 10. In germline, CDR1 is MNHEY, CDR2 SVGAGI. The CDR3 is 15 residues long. Written as DNA, the CDR3 is TGTGCCAGCAGTTACGGCGGGAGCCCCGGGGGTGAGCAGTTCTTC. Translated, it gives CASSYGGSPGGEQFF.

The chain links TRBV19 to TRBJ1-2; D unresolved. This CDR3 is built from 15 residues. Per the germline V gene, CDR1 is LNHDA and CDR2 is SQIVND (reference sequence). Trimming left V 5 bases short and J 2 bases short, with 15 bases between. CDR3 amino acids: CASSLSGKGNYGYTF. The CDR3, as DNA: TGTGCCAGTAGTCTTTCGGGGAAAGGAAACTATGGCTACACCTTC.

This clone occurred once. The chain uses TRBV25-1 and TRBJ1-5; D gene uncertain. The V end lost 6 bases, the J end lost 4 bases, and 13 bases lay between the germline ends. CDR3 size: 14 residues. Germline V gives CDR1 MGHDK, CDR2 SYGVNS. In nucleotides, the CDR3 is TGTGCCAGCAGCGACGCCGGGAGAAATCAGCCCCAGCATTTT. Its protein product is CASSDAGRNQPQHF. Drawing the rest from reference TRBV25-1 and TRBJ1-5, the complete variable domain is EADIYQTPRYLVIGTGKKITLECSQTMGHDKMYWYQQDPGMELHLIHYSYGVNSTEKGDLSSESTVSRIRTEHFPLTLESARPSHTSQYLCASSDAGRNQPQHFGDGTRLSIL.

This chain connects TRBV7-9 to TRBJ1-4; 7 bases map to TRBD1. This CDR3 has 14 amino acids. Germline-derived CDR1 and CDR2 are SEHNR and FQNEAQ (reference sequence). The trim removed 5 bases at V and 8 bases at J, leaving 8 bases unmatched. CDR3 amino acids: CASSITGDGEKLFF. DNA of the CDR3: TGTGCCAGCAGCATTACAGGGGATGGGGAAAAACTGTTTTTT.

V gene TRBV7-9 combines with J gene TRBJ2-3; D is possibly TRBD2 (5 bases). Germline CDR1 is SEHNR and CDR2 is FQNEAQ (reference sequence). Trimming left V 3 bases short and J 0 bases short, with 13 bases between. The CDR3 runs 16 residues. CDR3 sequence reads: CASSFGGSISTDTQYF. DNA of the CDR3: TGTGCCAGCAGCTTTGGTGGGAGTATCAGCACAGATACGCAGTATTTT.

In DNA form, the CDR3 reads TGTGCCAGCAGCGCTTACGGGACTAGGGATTCAGATACGCAGTATTTT. It yields the protein CASSAYGTRDSDTQYF. V is TRBV9 and J is TRBJ2-3, with 8 bases lining up with TRBD2. After removal of 3 bases from V and 4 bases from J, the junction contained 10 bases not matched to a gene. Germline CDR1 and CDR2: SGDLS and YYNGEE. The CDR3 has 16 residues.

The chain employs TRBV4-1 and TRBJ2-7; D gene ambiguous. The V end lost 1 base, the J end lost 4 bases, and 20 bases lay between the germline ends. There are 17 residues in the CDR3. CDR1 is MGHRA and CDR2 is YSYEKL in the germline V gene. DNA for the CDR3: TGCGCCAGCAGCCAAGGTGTCGGATTAAGAGCGTATTACGAGCAGTACTTC. Protein: CASSQGVGLRAYYEQYF.

The chain couples TRBV2 to TRBJ1-1; the D is unclear. The CDR3 contains 16 residues. The V end was cut by 5 bases, the J end by 3 bases, with 19 bases between. Germline V CDR1 and CDR2: SNHLY, FYNNEI. DNA for the CDR3: TGTGCCAGCAGTTCGTCAACAAGGCTGTTTGACACTGAAGCTTTCTTT. This encodes CASSSSTRLFDTEAFF.

The J gene is TRBJ2-1, the V gene TRBV7-2; D remains unclear. The germline V gene encodes CDR1 SGHTA and CDR2 FQGNSA. This CDR3 spans 15 amino acids. Trimming stripped 1 base from V and 6 bases from J, with 13 bases between. The CDR3 region has the DNA TGTGCCAGCAGCTTAGTGGATCTCGGAACCAATGAGCAGTTCTTC. This codes for CASSLVDLGTNEQFF.

The V gene is TRBV30, the J gene TRBJ1-5; TRBD1 matches 7 bases. The CDR3 totals 13 residues. V shed 3 bases and J 9 bases; nucleotides not matched to a gene: 8. The germline V gene encodes CDR1 GTSNPN and CDR2 SVGIG (reference sequence). CDR3: CAWRGQALGPQHF. CDR3 bases: TGTGCCTGGAGAGGACAGGCCCTCGGGCCCCAGCATTTT.

The J gene is TRBJ1-2, the V gene TRBV5-1, with D perhaps matching TRBD1 (5 bases). V lost 2 bases and J 6 bases, leaving 11 bases between the germline ends. The CDR3 has 13 amino acids. The germline V gene encodes CDR1 SGHRS and CDR2 YFSETQ. CDR3 in amino acids: CASSLGTENGYTF. CDR3 coding DNA: TGCGCCAGCAGCTTAGGGACGGAAAATGGCTACACCTTC.

As to this clone: Other DNA sequences from this sample encode an identical CDR3 as well. The V gene is TRBV5-1, the J gene TRBJ1-2, with D unresolved. Germline loops: CDR1 SGHRS, CDR2 YFSETQ. The CDR3 loop spans 11 amino acids. Trimming left V 0 bases short and J 5 bases short, with 2 bases between. The CDR3 DNA reads TGCGCCAGCAGCTTGGGGTATGGCTACACCTTC. This codes for CASSLGYGYTF. Together with reference TRBV5-1 and TRBJ1-2, the CDR3 gives the full variable domain: KAGVTQTPRYLIKTRGQQVTLSCSPISGHRSVSWYQQTPGQGLQFLFEYFSETQRNKGNFPGRFSGRQFSNSRSEMNVSTLELGDSALYLCASSLGYGYTFGSGTRLTVV.

V and J are TRBV19 and TRBJ1-2; the D is unclear. V lost 3 bases, J lost 2 bases, and 16 bases lay in between. The CDR3 runs 16 residues. Germline CDR1 LNHDA, CDR2 SQIVND (reference sequence). Here the CDR3 DNA reads TGTGCCAGTAGTATGGGAAGCAGGCGCTTAAACTATGGCTACACCTTC. Translation gives CASSMGSRRLNYGYTF.